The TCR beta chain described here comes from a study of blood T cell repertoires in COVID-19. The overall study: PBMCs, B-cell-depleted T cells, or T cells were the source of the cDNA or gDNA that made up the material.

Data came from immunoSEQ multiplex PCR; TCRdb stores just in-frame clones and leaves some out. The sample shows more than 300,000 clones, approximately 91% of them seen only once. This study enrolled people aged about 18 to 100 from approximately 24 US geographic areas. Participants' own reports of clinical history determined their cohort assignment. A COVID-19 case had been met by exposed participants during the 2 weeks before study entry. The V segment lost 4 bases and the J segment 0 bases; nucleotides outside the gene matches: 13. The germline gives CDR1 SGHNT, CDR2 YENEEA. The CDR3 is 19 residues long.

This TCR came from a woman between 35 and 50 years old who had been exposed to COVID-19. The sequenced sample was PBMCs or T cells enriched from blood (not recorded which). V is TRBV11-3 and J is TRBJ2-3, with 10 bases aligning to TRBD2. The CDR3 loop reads CASSSLASGSHTSTDTQYF. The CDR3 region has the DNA TGTGCCAGCAGCTCCTTGGCTAGCGGGAGTCACACTAGCACAGATACGCAGTATTTT.